The source of this T cell receptor beta chain is a study of cytomegalovirus exposure and HLA in healthy donors. The overall study: A later analysis reported the same platform for the roughly 110 validation repertoires and the roughly 700 first-cohort repertoires.

Notes on this clone: Its antigen is still unknown.

V lost 3 bases to trimming and J lost 2 bases; unmatched junction nucleotides: 4. Germline lookup yields CDR1 LGHNA and CDR2 YSLEER. The CDR3 is 15 residues long. General observations from the study: Subsequent analysis of the 110 or so validation repertoires found a tendency for first-cohort TCR clusters to co-occur. Generally TCR sequences proved uncommon, though certain public TCRs appeared in numerous donors. 164 TCR beta chains were listed as cytomegalovirus-associated.

The protocol was immunoSEQ multiplex PCR, while the TCRdb copy is restricted to in-frame clones and leaves out a portion. The sample has a few hundred thousand clones, about 90% seen once. The sequence came from a young man in good health and CMV-seropositive. Sequencing was performed on PBMCs. This chain connects TRBV4-3 to TRBJ1-2, with 9 bases fitting TRBD1. The CDR3 reads CASSHLTGGNYGYTF. The CDR3 nucleotides read TGCGCCAGCAGCCACCTGACAGGGGGGAACTATGGCTACACCTTC.